The present T cell receptor (beta chain) was sequenced within a study of T cells in Graves' hyperthyroidism and ophthalmopathy. Regions amplified from RNA transcripts were the TCR beta CDR3 regions. The HTBI primer set was used in a first-round RT-PCR of the TCR CDR3. TCRdb processed the multiplex PCR reads anew with MiXCR; each CDR3 protein has one entry. The data show hundreds of thousands of distinct CDR3 sequences, with roughly 14% seen just once and almost 8% held by the top ten. V lost 1 base, J lost 0 bases, and 13 bases lay in between. CDR1 and CDR2 from the germline V gene are LNHDA and SQIVND (reference sequence). The CDR3 length is 17 residues. The authors deemed Graves' hyperthyroidism stable absent ophthalmopathy progression within 18 months. Diagnosing involved the use of clinical symptoms, serum thyroxine and TRAb, thyroid ultrasound and orbital computed tomography. This clonotype was detected only a few times.

The receptor comes from a woman younger than 30 with Graves' hyperthyroidism. The gene calls are TRBV19 and TRBJ1-5; D uncertain. Sequences were obtained from blood. The CDR3 loop reads CASSIVVRQISNQPQHF. As DNA, the CDR3 is TGTGCCAGTAGTATAGTGGTCCGCCAAATTAGCAATCAGCCCCAGCATTTT.